This T cell receptor beta chain stems from a study of shared clonotypes between healthy human individuals. Germline CDR1 reads MNHEY; CDR2 reads SVGAGI. CDR3 length equals 15 residues. V was clipped by 5 bases and J by 5 bases, with 16 bases between them. Data came from immunoSEQ multiplex PCR; TCRdb stores just in-frame clones and leaves some out. The sample has around 320,000 clones, around 87% seen once. Only Caucasian adults living in Nashville, Tennessee served as donors. In CD8 memory, CD45RO+ cells were put together with CCR7-negative CD45RA+ TemRA cells. The material sequenced was memory CD8+ T cells sorted from blood. As to subset: CD45RO+ cells pooled with CCR7-negative TemRA cells. This chain connects TRBV6-5 to TRBJ2-1; D might be TRBD2 (6 bases). The clonotype originates from a man aged 18 to 29 in good health. The CDR3 here is CASSPERVWDNEQFF. DNA for the CDR3: TGTGCCAGCAGTCCCGAGCGGGTCTGGGACAATGAGCAGTTCTTC.